The 17 T cell receptor beta chains reported below all come from one sample, sequenced in a study of blood T cell repertoires in COVID-19. Using immunoSEQ multiplex PCR, the repertoire was profiled, and TCRdb retains in-frame clones only, with some absent. The profile shows under 150,000 clones, roughly 83% of them singletons. Sequencing was done on a sample of PBMCs or T cells enriched from blood (not recorded which). These receptor sequences come from a man aged 40-50 years with acute COVID-19.

This clone was counted only a few times. This chain joins TRBV12-5 and TRBJ2-2; weak D call: TRBD2 (5 bases). Germline assignment: CDR1 LGHNT and CDR2 FRNRAP. V lost 0 bases and J lost 4, with 18 bases in between. The CDR3 length is 18 residues. CDR3 protein: CASGLVVSGYGSTGELFF. The CDR3, as DNA: TGTGCTAGTGGTTTGGTAGTCTCAGGTTATGGGAGCACCGGGGAGCTGTTTTTT.

This chain connects TRBV28 to TRBJ1-1; D perhaps matches TRBD1 (6 bases). The length of the CDR3 is 15 residues. Trimming removed 4 bases at V and 1 base at J, with 13 bases between. From germline, CDR1 is MDHEN and CDR2 SYDVKM. The CDR3 spells CASSSPRGGNTEAFF. DNA for the CDR3: TGTGCCAGCAGTTCACCTAGGGGGGGGAACACTGAAGCTTTCTTT.

The V and J genes are TRBV3-1 (or the pseudogene TRBV3-2) and TRBJ2-7; 7 bases fit TRBD2. Germline trimming cut 3 bases from V and 6 bases from J; bases unmatched to any gene: 5. The length of the CDR3 is 13 residues. From germline, CDR1 is LGHDT and CDR2 YNNKEL (reference sequence). CDR3 amino acids: CASSHPREGEQYF. Written as DNA, the CDR3 is TGTGCCAGCAGCCACCCCAGGGAGGGCGAGCAGTACTTC.

This rearrangement joins TRBV5-5 to TRBJ1-1; unclear D gene. With 0 bases removed from V and 2 bases from J, the gap between germline ends came to 8 bases. The V gene's germline CDR1 is SGHKS and CDR2 YYEKEE (reference sequence). This CDR3 is 14 amino acids long. The CDR3 coding sequence is TGTGCCAGCAGCTTGGTACGGGAAAACACTGAAGCTTTCTTT. It is translated as CASSLVRENTEAFF.

The chain combines TRBV9 with TRBJ2-2; the match to TRBD2 covers 12 bases. The CDR3 is 16 amino acids. V shed 4 bases and J 5 bases; nucleotides not matched to a gene: 6. The germline gives CDR1 SGDLS, CDR2 YYNGEE. The CDR3 DNA reads TGTGCCAGCAGCCGAGGACTAGCGGGACCAACCGGGGAGCTGTTTTTT. It is translated as CASSRGLAGPTGELFF.

This clone was detected once. The CDR3 here is CASSPLRDRGYEQYF. CDR3 nucleotide sequence: TGTGCCAGCAGTCCCCTCCGGGACAGGGGTTACGAGCAGTACTTC. The rearrangement uses TRBV28 and TRBJ2-7, with 10 bases that match TRBD1. Germline trimming cut 5 bases from V and 4 bases from J; bases unmatched to any gene: 8. The germline V gene encodes CDR1 MDHEN and CDR2 SYDVKM. The CDR3 is 15 residues long. The entire variable domain, with the rest obtained from reference TRBV28 and TRBJ2-7, is as follows: DVKVTQSSRYLVKRTGEKVFLECVQDMDHENMFWYRQDPGLGLRLIYFSYDVKMKEKGDIPEGYSVSREKKERFSLILESASTNQTSMYLCASSPLRDRGYEQYFGPGTRLTVT.

The count of this clone is one. The chain combines TRBV18 with TRBJ2-1; no clear D. The CDR3 is made up of 17 amino acids. V was shortened by 0 bases and J by 1 base, with 13 bases between the two germline ends. Germline CDR1 KGHSH, CDR2 LQKENI. Written as DNA, the CDR3 is TGTGCCAGCTCACCACCTTGGGTATCCAGGTCCTACAATGAGCAGTTCTTC. Amino acids: CASSPPWVSRSYNEQFF.

This clone was recorded once. The chain recombines TRBV19 with TRBJ2-1; TRBD1 agrees at 7 bases. J was trimmed by 10 bases and V by 10 bases; bases with no gene match: 13. The V gene's germline CDR1 is LNHDA and CDR2 SQIVND (reference sequence). This CDR3 spans 13 amino acids. The CDR3 is CATEVTGVREQFF. The CDR3 coding sequence is TGTGCCACCGAAGTTACAGGGGTTAGGGAGCAGTTCTTC.

The chain carries TRBV5-1 and TRBJ2-1, with 7 bases lining up with TRBD2. The trim removed 4 bases at V and 7 bases at J, leaving 8 bases unmatched. The CDR3 is 14 amino acids. Germline V gives CDR1 SGHRS, CDR2 YFSETQ. The CDR3, as DNA: TGCGCCAGCAGCGTAGGACTAGAGGGTAATGAGCAGTTCTTC. Its protein product is CASSVGLEGNEQFF. Supplemented by reference TRBV5-1 and TRBJ2-1, the full variable domain reads KAGVTQTPRYLIKTRGQQVTLSCSPISGHRSVSWYQQTPGQGLQFLFEYFSETQRNKGNFPGRFSGRQFSNSRSEMNVSTLELGDSALYLCASSVGLEGNEQFFGPGTRLTVL.

The J gene is TRBJ1-1, the V gene TRBV29-1, with TRBD1 matching 7 bases. This CDR3 has 11 amino acids. Per the germline V gene, CDR1 is SQVTM and CDR2 is ANQGSEA. Trimming took 7 bases from V and 3 from J; bases not matched to a gene: 2. Here the CDR3 DNA reads TGCAGCGGAGGGGGCTACACTGAAGCTTTCTTT. It translates to CSGGGYTEAFF.

The DNA for the CDR3 is TGTGCCAGCTCACCCCGGAGCGGGGGGCCCACCTACGAGCAGTACTTC. This sequence encodes CASSPRSGGPTYEQYF. This chain links TRBV18 with TRBJ2-7, with TRBD2 matching 9 bases. In germline, CDR1 is KGHSH, CDR2 LQKENI. The CDR3 is 16 amino acids. J gave up 2 bases and V 3 bases, and 8 bases lay outside the gene matches.

The V and J genes are TRBV28 and TRBJ1-2; D unclear. The CDR3 is made up of 16 amino acids. Germline CDR1 is MDHEN and CDR2 is SYDVKM. The V and J ends lost 5 bases and 5 bases respectively, with 21 bases between them. Here the CDR3 reads CASSPPRDGGTYGYTF. The CDR3 DNA reads TGTGCCAGCAGTCCACCCCGGGATGGAGGTACATATGGCTACACCTTC.

This CDR3 reads CASSRASQETQYF. The CDR3, as DNA: TGTGCCAGCAGCCGTGCCAGCCAAGAGACCCAGTACTTC. V gene TRBV5-4 combines with J gene TRBJ2-5; D gene unclear. The CDR3 contains 13 residues. Germline V CDR1 and CDR2: SGHNT, YYREEE (reference sequence). Trimming took off 4 bases at V and 1 base at J, with 8 bases between the two ends.

This chain joins TRBV6-5 and TRBJ1-5; 7 bases are a match to TRBD1. J lost 9 bases, V lost 5 bases, and 10 bases had no gene match. The CDR3 consists of 14 residues. From germline, CDR1 is MNHEY and CDR2 SVGAGI. This chain's CDR3 is CASSRDSHRGPQHF. DNA for the CDR3: TGTGCCAGCAGTCGGGACAGCCACAGGGGGCCCCAGCATTTT.

The chain joins TRBV10-3 to TRBJ1-2; D not resolved. This CDR3 spans 13 amino acids. The germline V gene has CDR1 ENHRY and CDR2 SYGVKD. Trimming removed 4 bases at V and 0 bases at J, with 6 bases between. In DNA, the CDR3 is TGTGCCATCAGTGGATCTACTAACTATGGCTACACCTTC. This gives the protein CAISGSTNYGYTF.

The chain has TRBV5-8 and TRBJ2-7; 7 bases map to TRBD1. J lost 4 bases, V lost 3 bases, and 10 bases had no gene match. The CDR3 is 15 residues long. The germline V gene encodes CDR1 SGHTS and CDR2 YDEGEE. The CDR3 DNA follows: TGTGCCAGCAGCTCGGGACAGCCGCAATCTTACGAGCAGTACTTC. Its protein is CASSSGQPQSYEQYF.

This clone was counted a single time. The chain is built from TRBV4-3 and TRBJ1-2; 7 positions agree with TRBD1. The J segment lost 5 bases and the V segment lost 1 base, leaving 7 bases of the junction unmatched. From germline, CDR1 is LGHNA and CDR2 YSLEER. There are 15 residues in the CDR3. CDR3 in DNA: TGCGCCAGCAGCCAAGGACAGGGAGAGGGGTATGGCTACACCTTC. It is translated as CASSQGQGEGYGYTF.